This entry features one T cell receptor (beta chain) sequence. This specimen belongs to a study of shared clonotypes between healthy human individuals. Clones were sequenced by immunoSEQ multiplex PCR, and TCRdb holds only the in-frame ones, with some missing. The sample lists under 1,100,000 clones; 75% to 80% were seen once. V was clipped by 4 bases and J by 0 bases, with 5 bases between them. The CDR3 contains 13 residues. The germline V gene encodes CDR1 WNHNN and CDR2 SYGVQD (reference sequence). The J gene is TRBJ2-3, the V gene TRBV10-1; D perhaps matches TRBD2 (5 bases). Sequenced: memory CD4+ T cells from PBMCs. Subset of the sample: CD45RA-negative fraction. The receptor's source is a man aged 18 to 29 in good health. Some clones in this sample may be carry-over from other donors' samples. The CDR3 DNA follows: TGCGCCAGCAGTGGGACTAGCACAGATACGCAGTATTTT. This sequence encodes CASSGTSTDTQYF.